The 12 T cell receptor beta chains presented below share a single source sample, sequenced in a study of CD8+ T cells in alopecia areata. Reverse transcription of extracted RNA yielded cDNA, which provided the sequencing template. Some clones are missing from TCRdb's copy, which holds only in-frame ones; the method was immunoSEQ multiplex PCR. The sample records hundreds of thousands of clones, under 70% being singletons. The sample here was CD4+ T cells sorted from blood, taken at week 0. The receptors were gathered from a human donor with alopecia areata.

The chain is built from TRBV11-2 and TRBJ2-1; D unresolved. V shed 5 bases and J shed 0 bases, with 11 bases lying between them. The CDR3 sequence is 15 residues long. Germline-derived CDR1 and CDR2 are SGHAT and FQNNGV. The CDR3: CASSPDTGSYNEQFF. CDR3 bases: TGTGCCAGCAGCCCCGACACCGGCTCCTACAATGAGCAGTTCTTC. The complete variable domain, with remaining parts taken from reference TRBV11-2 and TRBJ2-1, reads EAGVAQSPRYKIIEKRQSVAFWCNPISGHATLYWYQQILGQGPKLLIQFQNNGVVDDSQLPKDRFSAERLKGVDSTLKIQPAKLEDSAVYLCASSPDTGSYNEQFFGPGTRLTVL.

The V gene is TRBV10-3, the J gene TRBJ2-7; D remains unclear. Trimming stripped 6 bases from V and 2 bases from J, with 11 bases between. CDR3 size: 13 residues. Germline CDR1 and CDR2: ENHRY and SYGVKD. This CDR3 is CAIRPVEAYEQYF. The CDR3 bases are TGTGCCATCAGACCCGTTGAGGCCTACGAGCAGTACTTC.

CDR3 sequence: CASSQTGYEQYF. The CDR3 bases are TGTGCCAGTAGTCAGACAGGCTACGAGCAGTACTTC. V usage is TRBV19 and J usage is TRBJ2-7, with D possibly being TRBD1 (6 bases). Per germline, CDR1 LNHDA and CDR2 SQIVND (reference sequence). Trimming took 5 bases from V and 3 from J, leaving 8 bases between them. The CDR3 spans 12 residues.

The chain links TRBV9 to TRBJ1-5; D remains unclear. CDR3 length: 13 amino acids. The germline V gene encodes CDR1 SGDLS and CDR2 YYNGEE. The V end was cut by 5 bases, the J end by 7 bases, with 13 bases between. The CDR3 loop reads CASSRDLWQPQHF. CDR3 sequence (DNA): TGTGCCAGCAGTCGAGACCTCTGGCAGCCCCAGCATTTT.

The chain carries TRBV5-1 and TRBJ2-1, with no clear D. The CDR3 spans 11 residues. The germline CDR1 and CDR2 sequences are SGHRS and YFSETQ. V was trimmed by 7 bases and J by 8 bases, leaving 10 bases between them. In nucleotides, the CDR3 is TGCGCCAGCGGCCGGGCCGATGAGCAGTTCTTC. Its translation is CASGRADEQFF.

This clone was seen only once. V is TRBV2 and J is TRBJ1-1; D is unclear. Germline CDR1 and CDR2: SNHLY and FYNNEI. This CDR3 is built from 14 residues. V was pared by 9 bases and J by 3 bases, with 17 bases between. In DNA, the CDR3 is TGTGCCAGTCCTGGTGGCGGTTCCGACACTGAAGCTTTCTTT. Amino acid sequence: CASPGGGSDTEAFF.

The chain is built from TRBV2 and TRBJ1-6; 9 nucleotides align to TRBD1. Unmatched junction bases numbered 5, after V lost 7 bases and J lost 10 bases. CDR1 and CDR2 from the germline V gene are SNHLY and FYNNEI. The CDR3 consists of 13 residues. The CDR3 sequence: CASKDRGRSPLHF. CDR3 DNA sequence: TGTGCCAGCAAGGACAGGGGAAGATCACCCCTCCACTTT.

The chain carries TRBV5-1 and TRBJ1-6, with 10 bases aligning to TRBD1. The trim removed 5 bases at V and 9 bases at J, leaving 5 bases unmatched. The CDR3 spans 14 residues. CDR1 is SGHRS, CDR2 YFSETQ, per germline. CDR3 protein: CASRIGTGASPLHF. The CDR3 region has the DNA TGCGCCAGCAGAATCGGGACAGGGGCTTCACCCCTCCACTTT.

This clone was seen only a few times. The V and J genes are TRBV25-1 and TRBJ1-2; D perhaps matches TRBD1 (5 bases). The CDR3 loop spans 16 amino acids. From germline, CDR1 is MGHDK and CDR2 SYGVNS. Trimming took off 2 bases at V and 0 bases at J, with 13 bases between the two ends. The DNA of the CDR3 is TGTGCCAGCAGTGAACAAAGAGACAGCCCTAACTATGGCTACACCTTC. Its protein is CASSEQRDSPNYGYTF.

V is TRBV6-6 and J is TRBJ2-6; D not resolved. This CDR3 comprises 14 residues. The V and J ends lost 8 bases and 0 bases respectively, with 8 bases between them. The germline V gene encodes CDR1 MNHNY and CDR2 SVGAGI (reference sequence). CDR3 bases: TGTGCCAGCGCTGGAGACTCTGGGGCCAACGTCCTGACTTTC. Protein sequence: CASAGDSGANVLTF.

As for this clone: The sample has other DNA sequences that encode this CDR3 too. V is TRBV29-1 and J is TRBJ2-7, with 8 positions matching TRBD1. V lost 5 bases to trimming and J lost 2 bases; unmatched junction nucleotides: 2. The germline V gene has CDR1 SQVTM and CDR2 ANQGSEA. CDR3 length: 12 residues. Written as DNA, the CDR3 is TGCAGCGTTCAACAGGGGGCCTACGAGCAGTACTTC. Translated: CSVQQGAYEQYF.

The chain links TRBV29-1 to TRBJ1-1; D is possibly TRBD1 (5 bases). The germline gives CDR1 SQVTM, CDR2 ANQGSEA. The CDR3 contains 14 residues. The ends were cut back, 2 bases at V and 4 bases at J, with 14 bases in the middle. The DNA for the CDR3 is TGCAGCGTTGAAATCGGGGCGAGGGGCACTGAAGCTTTCTTT. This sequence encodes CSVEIGARGTEAFF.